This T cell receptor beta chain was recovered during a study of cytomegalovirus exposure and HLA in healthy donors (dated by TCRdb to 2017 to 2019). Some background on the complete study: In an earlier analysis of several hundred of the donors, 276 Gb of sequence data and roughly 100 million unique TCR beta sequences from 150 million to 200 million T cells were reported. Every repertoire in the discovery cohort had been generated on one and the same sequencing platform. A later analysis re-examined previously published TCR beta repertoires from just over 650 donors and added high-resolution HLA genotyping to investigate patterns of TCR occurrence. A separate validation cohort of about 110 different subjects was used in addition to the approximately 610-subject first cohort. The number of donors typed differed by locus, with roughly 620-640 for A, B, C, DRB1 and DQB1, around 560 for DQA1, about 610 for DPA1, and some 470 for DPB1. The aim of the study was to test whether cataloging public T cell receptors could identify signatures of past pathogen exposure. An early release that covered some 630 HLA-typed donors contained about 300 gigabases of sequencing data and around 80 million unique TCR sequences. Among some 400 genotyped donors of the cohort, an average of about 240,000 unique TCR beta nucleotide sequences were sequenced per donor, roughly 18% of them non-productive. Rather than drawing on any new phenotypic data, the later analysis identified candidate immune exposures from TCR beta sequences and the way those sequences occurred across donors. HLA typing included class I and class II loci at four-digit resolution. An earlier analysis of approximately 500 of the donors applied high-throughput TCR beta sequencing to assess whether each TCR beta V gene segment acted as functional or pseudogenic. Donor age, sex, ethnicity and CMV serostatus were compiled alongside the repertoire data. A few DR-DQ haplotypes were treated as single units for association and clustering because of strong linkage in the cohort. The genetic ancestry cluster associated with self-reported Caucasian donors included 70% to 85% of the 398 genotyped donors. In a later genetic analysis, genome-wide SNP genotypes for about 55% of the roughly 670 donors were used, and that subset was treated as a discovery cohort. The study used immunosequencing to profile the T cell repertoires of some 600 subjects and linked those repertoires to cytomegalovirus serostatus. High-throughput TCR immunosequencing, statistical association of individual TCRs with disease status, and machine learning were combined to predict cytomegalovirus infection status. The research as a whole found: Assigning TCR associations to individual alleles was difficult when HLA alleles, especially DR and DQ, strongly co-occurred. Roughly uniform sequencing depth across donors was assumed in presence/absence analyses, although this assumption may not hold. The study listed 170 or so TCR beta chains as associated with cytomegalovirus. In a later genetic analysis, a missense DCLRE1C variant was associated with V-gene and J-gene trimming of TCR beta chains, and the association was replicated in an independent cohort. A later analysis found that TCR association rates varied across HLA loci, with DRB1 alleles showing the most associated TCRs and HLA-C alleles the fewest. In an earlier analysis of several hundred of the donors, most TCR beta V segments were observed in productive rearrangements about 87% or about 30% of the time, broadly matching IMGT annotations. Because the 87-base-pair reads could not distinguish some IMGT-functional V segments, including TRBV6-2 and TRBV6-3, those segments were excluded. In this cohort, only TCR beta chains were sequenced, and detectable features were limited by the absence of alpha or paired-chain data. Linkage disequilibrium might explain the correlated functional status among segregating V segments, but an unknown experimental factor could not be excluded. HLA typing was unavailable for some donors at each locus, so association tests used only the typed subset. In a later analysis, most CMV-associated TCR beta chains were found to appear HLA-restricted, with HLA associations seemingly driven largely by CMV exposure. A cluster of highly shared sequence variants was judged likely to represent a technical artifact of the sequencing pipeline. Because counts were too low, about 18 rarely observed V segments, including chromosome 9 orphons, were left out of the earlier analysis of 500 to 650 of the donors. A later analysis found that HLA-associated TCR beta chains were more clonally expanded and had lower generation probabilities than equally common non-associated chains. In a later genetic analysis, fewer N-insertions in productive TCRs were reported among donors in an Asian-associated ancestry cluster than the roughly 700-donor mean. A later analysis associated about 18,000 TCR beta sequences with specific HLA alleles at a false discovery rate of 0.05. The only immune exposure information available for the cohort was CMV serostatus. Most TCR sequences were seen in very few donors, while some public TCRs were found in many individuals. In vitro tests confirmed that a few of the cytomegalovirus-associated TCR beta chains recognize cytomegalovirus antigens. In both the original and validation cohorts, the classifier was reported to diagnose cytomegalovirus status with high specificity and sensitivity. The authors suggested that the approach could potentially be generalized to other disease states and immunological phenotypes. A further reported finding was that TCR beta sequences accurately predicted the HLA-A and HLA-B alleles for most subjects in the first cohort. In a later analysis, several top co-occurrence clusters were reported to appear linked to parvovirus B19, influenza, CMV and Epstein-Barr virus.

On this clone itself: The antigen this receptor binds is unknown. Per-base quality was not reported, and no clone a single base away is much larger than it.

In total, more than 500 healthy bone marrow donors made up the cohort. All cohort members were sampled while nominally healthy, although unrecorded immune exposures were likely present. The donor tested CMV seropositive and was one of the 289 seropositive cohort members. A peripheral blood sample was collected from each donor, and TCR beta sequencing was performed on peripheral blood mononuclear cells. Genomic DNA extraction from the blood cell samples was performed with the Qiagen DNeasy Blood Extraction Kit. Trimming removed 1 base from V and 4 bases from J; the gene matches leave 4 bases unexplained. The CDR3, from cysteine to phenylalanine, totals 15 residues. Of all the DNA, just the CDR3 is kept, 45 bases in frame from base 1. Sequences SGHTA (CDR1) and FQGNSA (CDR2) are obtained from the germline V gene. The library relied on the immunoSEQ multiplex PCR assay. For the multiplex PCR, a mixture combining 60 forward primers for TCR Vbeta segments and 13 reverse primers for TCR Jbeta segments was used. The CDR3 region of rearranged TCR beta genes was amplified from genomic DNA by a multiplex PCR assay. The amplified TCR beta libraries were sequenced on the Illumina HiSeq System as 87-base-pair reads. In the source study's methods: Across the roughly 600 repertoires, a later analysis counted some 80 million unique TCR beta chains, 9 million to 14 million of which were shared by at least two donors. Raw reads were error-corrected and collapsed into unique sequences with a nearest-neighbor algorithm that merged closely related sequences to remove PCR and sequencing errors. To assign V, D and J gene segments, CDR3 sequences were aligned to IMGT reference sequences. For a sequence to be retained, at least a six-nucleotide match to both a V gene segment and a J gene segment was required. A rearrangement was called productive if the CDR3 had no stop codons and remained in frame with V and J, and every other rearrangement was called non-productive. CDR3 was defined by IMGT convention, running from the second conserved V-encoded cysteine to the conserved J-encoded phenylalanine. In an earlier analysis of around 540 of the donors, sequences lacking an unambiguous match to a single V gene segment were excluded. In an earlier analysis of roughly 600 of the donors, a V segment was called functional when productive rearrangements were above 56.7%, and segregating when the standard deviation between donors exceeded 5%. A statistical classification framework was built to diagnose cytomegalovirus status from the catalog of TCR beta chain sequences. V and J gene assignment, in a later analysis, came from comparing TCR nucleotide sequences with IMGT/GENE-DB human TR gene sequences. In a later analysis, CDR3 sequences and most-parsimonious VDJ recombination scenarios were assigned using the TCRdist pipeline. In a later analysis, every TCR beta chain was defined by the combination of its CDR3 amino acid sequence and its V-gene family, and reads without a unique V-gene family were dropped. A later analysis removed 550 to 650 highly shared, low-generation-probability nucleotide sequences to deal with suspected cross-contamination and a sequencing artifact. A later analysis calculated a clonal expansion index for each public chain from normalized within-repertoire ranks of inferred template counts. In a later analysis, generation probabilities were computed using a VDJ recombination model fitted to out-of-frame rearrangements, and the results were checked against IGoR. In a later analysis, TCR-TCR, TCR-HLA and TCR-CMV co-occurrence was scored with hypergeometric tests, and a repertoire-size bias correction was applied to TCR pairs. A later analysis estimated false discovery rates by permuting HLA or CMV assignments 20 times. In a later analysis, co-occurring TCRs were grouped with DBSCAN, and TCRdist sequence similarity was added when clustering was performed within HLA-allele-positive subsets. Repertoires with fewer than 30,000 or more than 120,000 public chains were left out of co-occurrence clustering, as were a few repertoires with anomalous nucleotide sharing. Drawn from immuneACCESS, this table holds only the in-frame rearrangements with V and J called that TCRdb kept. Clones are partly lost; checked studies trace under half to an unresolved V gene and leave the rest unexplained. For V, J and clone size, that table is used; D and trimming come from the DNA. Within this sample are 150,000 or so clones, with around 80% of them counted one time only. In total, the top ten clones hold roughly 4.8% of the sample.

The rearrangement joined TRBV7-2 to TRBJ2-3, with 8 bases aligning to TRBD2. The TCR was taken from a woman between 50 and 59 years old in good health and CMV-seropositive. Sequenced sample: PBMCs. The nucleotide sequence is TGTGCCAGCAGCTTAGTAGCGGGAAGCCCAGATACGCAGTATTTT. Translation gives CASSLVAGSPDTQYF.